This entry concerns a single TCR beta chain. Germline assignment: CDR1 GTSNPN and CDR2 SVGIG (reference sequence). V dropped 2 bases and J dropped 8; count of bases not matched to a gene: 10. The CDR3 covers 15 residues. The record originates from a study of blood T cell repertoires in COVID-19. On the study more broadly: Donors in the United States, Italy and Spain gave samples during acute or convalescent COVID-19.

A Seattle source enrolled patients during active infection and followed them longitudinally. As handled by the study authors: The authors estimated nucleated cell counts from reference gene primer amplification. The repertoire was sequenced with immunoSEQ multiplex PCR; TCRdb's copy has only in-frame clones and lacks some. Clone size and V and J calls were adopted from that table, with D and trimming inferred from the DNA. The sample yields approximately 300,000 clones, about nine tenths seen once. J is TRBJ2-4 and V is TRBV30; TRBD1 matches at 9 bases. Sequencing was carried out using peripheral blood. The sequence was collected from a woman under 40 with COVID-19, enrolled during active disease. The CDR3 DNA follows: TGTGCCTGGAGTACCGGGACAGGGACCGCGGACATTCAGTACTTC. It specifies CAWSTGTGTADIQYF.